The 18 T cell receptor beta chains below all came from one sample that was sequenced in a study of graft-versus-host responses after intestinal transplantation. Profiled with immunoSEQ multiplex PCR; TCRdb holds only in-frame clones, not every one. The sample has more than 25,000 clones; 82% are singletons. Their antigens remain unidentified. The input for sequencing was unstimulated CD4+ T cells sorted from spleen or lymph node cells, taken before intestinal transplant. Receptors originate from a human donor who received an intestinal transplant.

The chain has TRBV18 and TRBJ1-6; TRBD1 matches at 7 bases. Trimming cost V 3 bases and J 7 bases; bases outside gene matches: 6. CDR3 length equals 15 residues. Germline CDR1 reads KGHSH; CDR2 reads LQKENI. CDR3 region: CASSPPGTANSPLHF. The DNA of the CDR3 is TGTGCCAGCTCACCCCCGGGGACAGCCAATTCACCCCTCCACTTT.

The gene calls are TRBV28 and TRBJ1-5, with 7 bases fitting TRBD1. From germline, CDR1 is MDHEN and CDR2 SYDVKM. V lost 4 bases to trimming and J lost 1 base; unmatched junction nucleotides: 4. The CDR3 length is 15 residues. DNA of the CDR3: TGTGCCAGCAGTTCCCCAGGGGGAAGCAATCAGCCCCAGCATTTT. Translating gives CASSSPGGSNQPQHF.

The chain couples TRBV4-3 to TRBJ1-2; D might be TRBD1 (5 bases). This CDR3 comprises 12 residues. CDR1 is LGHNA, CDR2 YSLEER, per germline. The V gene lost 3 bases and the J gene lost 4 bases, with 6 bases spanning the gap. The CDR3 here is CASSHDSYGYTF. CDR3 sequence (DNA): TGCGCCAGCAGCCACGACAGCTATGGCTACACCTTC.

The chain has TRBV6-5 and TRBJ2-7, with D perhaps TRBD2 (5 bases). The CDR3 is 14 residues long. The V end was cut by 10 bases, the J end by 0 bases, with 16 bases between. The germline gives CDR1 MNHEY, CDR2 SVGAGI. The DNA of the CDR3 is TGTGCCACCCGGGTAGCGTGGAGCTCCTACGAGCAGTACTTC. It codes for CATRVAWSSYEQYF.

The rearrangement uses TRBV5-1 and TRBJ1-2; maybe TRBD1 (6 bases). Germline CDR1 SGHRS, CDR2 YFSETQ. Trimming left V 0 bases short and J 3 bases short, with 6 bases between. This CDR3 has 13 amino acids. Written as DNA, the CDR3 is TGCGCCAGCAGCTTGGACAGGGACTATGGCTACACCTTC. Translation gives CASSLDRDYGYTF. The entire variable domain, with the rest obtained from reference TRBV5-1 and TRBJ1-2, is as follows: KAGVTQTPRYLIKTRGQQVTLSCSPISGHRSVSWYQQTPGQGLQFLFEYFSETQRNKGNFPGRFSGRQFSNSRSEMNVSTLELGDSALYLCASSLDRDYGYTFGSGTRLTVV.

The CDR3 nucleotides read TGTGCCAGCAGTGGGACAGGGGGCGGAGGTCAGCCCCAGCATTTT. Protein product: CASSGTGGGGQPQHF. This chain links TRBV6-1 with TRBJ1-5; 11 bases match TRBD1. The V gene's germline CDR1 is MNHNS and CDR2 SASEGT. V gave up 4 bases and J gave up 6 bases; unmatched junction bases: 5. The CDR3 contains 15 residues.

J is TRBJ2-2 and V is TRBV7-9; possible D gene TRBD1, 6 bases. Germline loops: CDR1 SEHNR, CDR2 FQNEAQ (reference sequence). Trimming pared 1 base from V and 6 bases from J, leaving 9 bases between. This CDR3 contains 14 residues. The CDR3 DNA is TGTGCCAGCAGCTTAGGGGGGCTGGCCGGGGAGCTGTTTTTT. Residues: CASSLGGLAGELFF.

CDR3 amino acids: CASSQGRGSNQPQHF. The CDR3 nucleotides are TGCGCCAGCAGCCAGGGGCGGGGGAGCAATCAGCCCCAGCATTTT. The chain is built from TRBV4-1 and TRBJ1-5, with D possibly matching TRBD1 (5 bases). The germline gives CDR1 MGHRA, CDR2 YSYEKL. The germline V and J ends were trimmed by 3 bases and 1 base, with 10 bases remaining between them. CDR3 length: 15 amino acids.

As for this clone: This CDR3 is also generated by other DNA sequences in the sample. The CDR3 here is CASSGANQPQHF. The CDR3 DNA reads TGTGCCAGCTCAGGCGCCAATCAGCCCCAGCATTTT. The chain is built from TRBV18 and TRBJ1-5; D unclear. The CDR3 contains 12 residues. Trimming removed 5 bases at V and 3 bases at J, with 5 bases between. Germline CDR1 reads KGHSH; CDR2 reads LQKENI.

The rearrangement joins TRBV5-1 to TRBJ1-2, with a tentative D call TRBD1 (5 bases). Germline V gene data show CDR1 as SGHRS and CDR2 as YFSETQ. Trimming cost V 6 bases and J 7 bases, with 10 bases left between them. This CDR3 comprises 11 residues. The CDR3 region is CASNGGSGYTF. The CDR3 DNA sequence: TGCGCCAGCAACGGGGGGAGTGGCTACACCTTC. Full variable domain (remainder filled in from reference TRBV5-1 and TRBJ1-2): KAGVTQTPRYLIKTRGQQVTLSCSPISGHRSVSWYQQTPGQGLQFLFEYFSETQRNKGNFPGRFSGRQFSNSRSEMNVSTLELGDSALYLCASNGGSGYTFGSGTRLTVV.

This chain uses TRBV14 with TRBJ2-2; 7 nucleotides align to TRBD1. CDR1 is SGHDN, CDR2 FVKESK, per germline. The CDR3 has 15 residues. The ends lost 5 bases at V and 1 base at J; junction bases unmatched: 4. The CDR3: CASSSRGLNTGELFF. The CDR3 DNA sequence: TGTGCCAGCAGCAGCAGGGGGTTGAACACCGGGGAGCTGTTTTTT.

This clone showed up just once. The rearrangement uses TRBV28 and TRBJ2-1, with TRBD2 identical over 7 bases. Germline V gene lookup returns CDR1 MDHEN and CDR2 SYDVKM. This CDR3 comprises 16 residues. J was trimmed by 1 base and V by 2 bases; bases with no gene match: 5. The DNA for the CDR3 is TGTGCCAGCAGTTTACCTAGCGGCCGTTCCTACAATGAGCAGTTCTTC. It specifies CASSLPSGRSYNEQFF.

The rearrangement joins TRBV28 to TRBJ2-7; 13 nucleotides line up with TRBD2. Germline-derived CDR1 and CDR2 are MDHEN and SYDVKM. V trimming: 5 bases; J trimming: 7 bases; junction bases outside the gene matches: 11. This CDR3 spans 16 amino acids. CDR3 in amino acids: CASSPQLAGGSREQYF. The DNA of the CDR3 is TGTGCCAGCAGTCCCCAACTAGCGGGAGGGAGTCGAGAGCAGTACTTC. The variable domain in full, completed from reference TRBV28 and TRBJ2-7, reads DVKVTQSSRYLVKRTGEKVFLECVQDMDHENMFWYRQDPGLGLRLIYFSYDVKMKEKGDIPEGYSVSREKKERFSLILESASTNQTSMYLCASSPQLAGGSREQYFGPGTRLTVT.

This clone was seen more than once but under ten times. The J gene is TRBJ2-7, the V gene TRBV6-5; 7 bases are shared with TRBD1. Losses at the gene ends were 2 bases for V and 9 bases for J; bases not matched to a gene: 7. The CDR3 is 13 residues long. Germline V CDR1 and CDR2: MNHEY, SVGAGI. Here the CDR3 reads CASSYRGQGRQYF. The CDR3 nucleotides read TGTGCCAGCAGTTACAGGGGGCAGGGGCGGCAGTACTTC.

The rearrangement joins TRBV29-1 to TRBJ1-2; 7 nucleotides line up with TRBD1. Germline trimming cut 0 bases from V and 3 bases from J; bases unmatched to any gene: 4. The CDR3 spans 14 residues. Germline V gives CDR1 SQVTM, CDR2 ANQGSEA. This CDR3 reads CSVEDTDRDYGYTF. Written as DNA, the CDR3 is TGCAGCGTTGAAGACACCGACAGGGACTATGGCTACACCTTC.

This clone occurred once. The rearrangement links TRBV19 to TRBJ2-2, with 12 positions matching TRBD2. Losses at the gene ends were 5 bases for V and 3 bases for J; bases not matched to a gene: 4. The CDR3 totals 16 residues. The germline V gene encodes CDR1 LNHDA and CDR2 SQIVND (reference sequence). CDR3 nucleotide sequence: TGTGCCAGTAGTTTTCTAGCGGGAGGGGACACCGGGGAGCTGTTTTTT. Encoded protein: CASSFLAGGDTGELFF.

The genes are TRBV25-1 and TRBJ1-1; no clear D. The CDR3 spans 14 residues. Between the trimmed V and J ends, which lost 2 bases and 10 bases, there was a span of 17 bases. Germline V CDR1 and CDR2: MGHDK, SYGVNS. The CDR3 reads CASSESGLGRVAFF. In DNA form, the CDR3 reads TGTGCCAGCAGTGAAAGTGGGCTGGGCCGGGTAGCTTTCTTT.

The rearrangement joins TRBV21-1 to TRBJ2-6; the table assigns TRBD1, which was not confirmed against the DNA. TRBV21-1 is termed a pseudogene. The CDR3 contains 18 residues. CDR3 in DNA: TGTGCCAGCAGCAAACCTCGGACAGGGAGCGCTGGGGCCAACGTCCTGACTTTC. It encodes CASSKPRTGSAGANVLTF.